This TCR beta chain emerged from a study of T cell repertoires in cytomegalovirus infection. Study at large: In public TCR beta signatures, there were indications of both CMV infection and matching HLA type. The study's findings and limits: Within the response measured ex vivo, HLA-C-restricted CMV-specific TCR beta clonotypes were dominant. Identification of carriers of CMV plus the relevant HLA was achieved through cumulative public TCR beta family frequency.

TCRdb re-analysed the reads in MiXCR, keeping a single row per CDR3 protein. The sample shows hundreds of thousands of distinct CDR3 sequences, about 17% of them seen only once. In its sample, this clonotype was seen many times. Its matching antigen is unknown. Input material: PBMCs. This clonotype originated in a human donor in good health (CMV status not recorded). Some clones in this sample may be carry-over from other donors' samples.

This CDR3 is CASSQGTGGGQPQHF. The CDR3 DNA sequence: TGCGCCAGCAGCCAAGGGACAGGGGGCGGTCAGCCCCAGCATTTT. The gene calls are TRBV4-1 and TRBJ1-5, with TRBD1 matching over 11 bases. The length of the CDR3 is 15 residues. V dropped 1 base and J dropped 6; count of bases not matched to a gene: 2. Germline V lookup: CDR1 MGHRA, CDR2 YSYEKL.